The 26 T cell receptor beta chains below were found in one sample sequenced in a study of cytomegalovirus exposure and HLA in healthy donors. PCR used 60 Vbeta primers and 13 Jbeta primers. Clones were read by immunoSEQ multiplex PCR, and TCRdb kept only the in-frame ones, dropping some. The sample lists some 140,000 clones, approximately 77% occurring once. The sample was PBMCs. These TCRs come from a woman aged 60 to 75 in good health and CMV-seronegative.

This clone was seen only once. This chain links TRBV13 with TRBJ1-1, with 10 bases identical to TRBD1. Trimming at V came to 0 bases and at J to 5 bases, leaving 0 bases not matched to a gene. The CDR3 has 14 amino acids. CDR1 and CDR2 (germline): PRHDT, FYEKMQ (reference sequence). DNA of the CDR3: TGTGCCAGCAGCTTAGGGGACAGGGGGACTGAAGCTTTCTTT. Its protein is CASSLGDRGTEAFF.

This clone was observed once. The chain combines TRBV2 with TRBJ2-7, with TRBD1 matching 11 bases. Germline V CDR1 and CDR2: SNHLY, FYNNEI. The CDR3 loop spans 14 amino acids. V lost 5 bases and J lost 6; bases outside the gene matches: 6. CDR3 in DNA: TGTGCCAGCAGTCCCGGGACAGGGGGTTTCGAGCAGTACTTC. Protein: CASSPGTGGFEQYF.

The CDR3 spells CASKGDYLEKLFF. In DNA form, the CDR3 reads TGTGCCAGTAAAGGGGATTATCTGGAAAAACTGTTTTTT. This chain uses TRBV19 with TRBJ1-4; a possible D gene is TRBD1 (5 bases). The V and J ends lost 7 bases and 8 bases respectively, with 14 bases between them. The germline gives CDR1 LNHDA, CDR2 SQIVND (reference sequence). This CDR3 has 13 residues.

This chain links TRBV6-5 with TRBJ1-2, with 9 nucleotides matching TRBD1. V trimming: 6 bases; J trimming: 6 bases; junction bases outside the gene matches: 2. Germline V lookup: CDR1 MNHEY, CDR2 SVGAGI. This CDR3 is built from 12 residues. The CDR3 nucleotides read TGTGCCAGCAGGACAGGGGGAGATGGCTACACCTTC. It encodes CASRTGGDGYTF.

The chain is built from TRBV28 and TRBJ2-3; TRBD2 matches 8 bases. Germline V CDR1 and CDR2: MDHEN, SYDVKM. J lost 4 bases, V lost 1 base, and 7 bases had no gene match. This CDR3 comprises 16 residues. The CDR3 reads CASSLSAGAYPDTQYF. Written as DNA, the CDR3 is TGTGCCAGCAGTTTATCAGCGGGGGCCTACCCAGATACGCAGTATTTT.

The chain links TRBV6-1 to TRBJ2-7; tentatively, D is TRBD1 (6 bases). Trimming stripped 2 bases from V and 2 bases from J, with 7 bases between. The CDR3 is 13 amino acids. CDR1 MNHNS and CDR2 SASEGT come from the germline V gene. CDR3: CASSEWTAYEQYF. The CDR3 nucleotides are TGTGCCAGCAGTGAATGGACAGCCTACGAGCAGTACTTC.

The chain combines TRBV19 with TRBJ1-5; 8 positions match TRBD1. Trimming removed 7 bases from V and 4 bases from J; junction bases left unmatched: 6. Germline V gene sequence: CDR1 LNHDA, CDR2 SQIVND (reference sequence). There are 14 residues in the CDR3. Here the CDR3 DNA reads TGTGCCAGTAAGTCGGACAGGGAAAATCAGCCCCAGCATTTT. It codes for CASKSDRENQPQHF.

This chain joins TRBV18 and TRBJ2-1; 11 nucleotides line up with TRBD2. Germline trimming cut 2 bases from V and 7 bases from J; bases unmatched to any gene: 4. The CDR3 is made up of 15 amino acids. Per the germline V gene, CDR1 is KGHSH and CDR2 is LQKENI. The CDR3 DNA sequence: TGTGCCAGCTCACCAACTAGCGGGAGTCTTAATGAGCAGTTCTTC. Protein sequence: CASSPTSGSLNEQFF.

This chain uses TRBV5-1 with TRBJ2-3; TRBD1 is a possible D gene (6 bases). Germline assignment: CDR1 SGHRS and CDR2 YFSETQ. Trimming took off 0 bases at V and 2 bases at J, with 13 bases between the two ends. The CDR3 covers 16 residues. This chain's CDR3 is CASSLGTGRDTDTQYF. CDR3 sequence (DNA): TGCGCCAGCAGCTTGGGAACAGGGAGAGACACAGATACGCAGTATTTT. Full variable domain (outside the CDR3, taken from reference TRBV5-1 and TRBJ2-3): KAGVTQTPRYLIKTRGQQVTLSCSPISGHRSVSWYQQTPGQGLQFLFEYFSETQRNKGNFPGRFSGRQFSNSRSEMNVSTLELGDSALYLCASSLGTGRDTDTQYFGPGTRLTVL.

The rearrangement joins TRBV27 to TRBJ2-7; 14 positions match TRBD2. The V gene end was trimmed by 5 bases and the J gene end by 7 bases; junction bases not matched to a gene: 7. Per the germline V gene, CDR1 is MNHEY and CDR2 is SMNVEV (reference sequence). CDR3 length: 15 residues. The CDR3 coding sequence is TGTGCCAGCAGTCACCGGACTAGCGGGAGGTATGAGCAGTACTTC. This gives the protein CASSHRTSGRYEQYF.

V usage is TRBV11-2 and J usage is TRBJ2-2, with 15 bases matching TRBD2. Germline CDR1 reads SGHAT; CDR2 reads FQNNGV. This CDR3 is 16 amino acids long. The V gene end was trimmed by 4 bases and the J gene end by 6 bases; junction bases not matched to a gene: 3. The CDR3 coding sequence is TGTGCCAGCAGCTACCGGACTAGCGGGAGGGCCGGGGAGCTGTTTTTT. Protein sequence: CASSYRTSGRAGELFF.

A few counts support this clone. The junction does not match germline at one end; this may be a read error. V gene TRBV7-9 combines with J gene TRBJ2-1; 10 bases are a match to TRBD2. Germline CDR1 and CDR2: SEHNR and FQNEAQ (reference sequence). This CDR3 spans 18 amino acids. In nucleotides, the CDR3 is TGTTCCAGCAGCTTTTCCTCTAGCGGGAGAACTAGCTACAATGAGCAGTTCTTC. It codes for CSSSFSSSGRTSYNEQFF.

The chain uses TRBV5-1 and TRBJ2-5, with D possibly TRBD2 on 6 matching bases. This CDR3 contains 13 residues. Trimming left V 4 bases short and J 5 bases short, with 12 bases between. The germline V gene has CDR1 SGHRS and CDR2 YFSETQ. In DNA, the CDR3 is TGCGCCAGCAGCGCGGGGAATGGGGAGACCCAGTACTTC. Amino acid sequence: CASSAGNGETQYF.

This clone was seen more than once but under ten times. The chain has TRBV19 and TRBJ2-2; 7 nucleotides line up with TRBD2. Germline CDR1 reads LNHDA; CDR2 reads SQIVND (reference sequence). The length of the CDR3 is 15 residues. With 5 bases clipped from V and 6 bases from J, the junction kept 9 bases outside the gene matches. CDR3: CASSGGVLGAGELFF. The CDR3 bases are TGTGCCAGTAGTGGGGGGGTCCTAGGGGCCGGGGAGCTGTTTTTT.

The chain joins TRBV18 to TRBJ1-2; 8 nucleotides match TRBD1. Losses at the gene ends were 2 bases for V and 5 bases for J; bases not matched to a gene: 4. Germline V gene data show CDR1 as KGHSH and CDR2 as LQKENI. The CDR3 runs to 14 residues. Here the CDR3 DNA reads TGTGCCAGCTCACCAGAGACAGGGGTGTATGGCTACACCTTC. Protein sequence: CASSPETGVYGYTF.

The chain combines TRBV5-4 with TRBJ2-2; TRBD2 agrees at 8 bases. The V and J ends lost 4 bases and 7 bases, in that order; junction bases with no gene match: 9. The CDR3 contains 15 residues. Germline CDR1 reads SGHNT; CDR2 reads YYREEE (reference sequence). CDR3 amino acids: CASSPRGGAGGELFF. The CDR3, as DNA: TGTGCCAGCAGCCCTCGGGGGGGCGCGGGCGGGGAGCTGTTTTTT.

This chain links TRBV19 with TRBJ2-5; TRBD2 might be the D (7 bases). The end of the DNA aligns better with TRBJ2-7, so the J call may be wrong. The CDR3 length is 17 residues. The germline CDR1 and CDR2 sequences are LNHDA and SQIVND (reference sequence). CDR3 sequence: CASSIRIGGGDSYEQYF. The CDR3 DNA sequence: TGTGCCAGTAGTATTCGAATCGGCGGGGGCGACTCCTACGAGCAGTACTTC.

This chain joins TRBV11-3 and TRBJ2-1; 7 bases are shared with TRBD2. CDR3 length equals 15 residues. Losses at the gene ends were 1 base for V and 3 bases for J; bases not matched to a gene: 3. Looked up from germline, CDR1 is SGHNT and CDR2 is YENEEA. The CDR3 nucleotides are TGTGCCAGCAGCTTAGGACTAGCAGACTACAATGAGCAGTTCTTC. Protein: CASSLGLADYNEQFF.

This clone was counted only a few times. Other nucleotide sequences in the sample specify the same CDR3. The chain employs TRBV5-1 and TRBJ1-2; D not resolved. Germline-derived CDR1 and CDR2 are SGHRS and YFSETQ. Trimming cost V 0 bases and J 1 base, with 7 bases left between them. CDR3 size: 14 residues. The DNA of the CDR3 is TGCGCCAGCAGCTTGGACCGGGGTAACTATGGCTACACCTTC. As protein: CASSLDRGNYGYTF.

The V call is TRBV27, the J call TRBJ1-2, with D tentatively TRBD1 (5 bases). The CDR3 runs 13 residues. Germline CDR1 is MNHEY and CDR2 is SMNVEV (reference sequence). Trimming removed 8 bases at V and 5 bases at J, with 15 bases between. The CDR3 here is CASAPGRTYGYTF. CDR3 sequence (DNA): TGTGCCAGCGCCCCTGGGAGGACATATGGCTACACCTTC.

V and J are TRBV19 and TRBJ1-2; no firm D call. Germline V gives CDR1 LNHDA, CDR2 SQIVND (reference sequence). The CDR3 contains 14 residues. The V end was cut by 7 bases, the J end by 2 bases, with 14 bases between. The CDR3 here is CASKTGPGNYGYTF. CDR3 sequence (DNA): TGTGCCAGTAAGACTGGCCCGGGAAACTATGGCTACACCTTC.

The V and J genes are TRBV4-1 and TRBJ1-1, with 10 bases fitting TRBD1. CDR3 length equals 16 residues. Germline CDR1 reads MGHRA; CDR2 reads YSYEKL. J lost 6 bases, V lost 4 bases, and 11 bases had no gene match. The CDR3 reads CASSLDRGRGGPEAFF. CDR3 sequence (DNA): TGCGCCAGCAGCCTCGACAGGGGGCGGGGGGGGCCTGAAGCTTTCTTT.

The V and J genes are TRBV9 and TRBJ2-2; TRBD1 aligns across 11 bases. The germline V gene encodes CDR1 SGDLS and CDR2 YYNGEE. The length of the CDR3 is 15 residues. Trimming cost V 4 bases and J 7 bases; bases outside gene matches: 6. CDR3 protein: CASSPQGQGVGELFF. CDR3 sequence (DNA): TGTGCCAGCAGCCCTCAGGGACAGGGGGTCGGGGAGCTGTTTTTT.

V gene TRBV7-9 combines with J gene TRBJ1-1; TRBD1 agrees at 8 bases. The length of the CDR3 is 14 residues. The V segment lost 5 bases and the J segment 7 bases; nucleotides outside the gene matches: 9. Germline lookup yields CDR1 SEHNR and CDR2 FQNEAQ (reference sequence). The CDR3 coding sequence is TGTGCCAGCAGCCCTAAGGGACAGGAGGTTGAAGCTTTCTTT. Residues: CASSPKGQEVEAFF. The entire variable domain, with the rest obtained from reference TRBV7-9 and TRBJ1-1, is as follows: DTGVSQNPRHKITKRGQNVTFRCDPISEHNRLYWYRQTLGQGPEFLTYFQNEAQLEKSRLLSDRFSAERPKGSFSTLEIQRTEQGDSAMYLCASSPKGQEVEAFFGQGTRLTVV.

J is TRBJ1-1 and V is TRBV2; 7 bases agree with TRBD1. CDR3 length equals 14 residues. The junction had 4 bases not matched to a gene; V was cut back by 6 bases and J by 0 bases. Per the germline V gene, CDR1 is SNHLY and CDR2 is FYNNEI. CDR3 DNA: TGTGCCAGCAGGAGACAGGGTTTGAACACTGAAGCTTTCTTT. As protein: CASRRQGLNTEAFF.

This clone was seen just once. This chain connects TRBV28 to TRBJ2-7, with D possibly matching TRBD1 (6 bases). The CDR3 is 14 residues long. Looked up from germline, CDR1 is MDHEN and CDR2 is SYDVKM. V was clipped by 6 bases and J by 9 bases, with 21 bases between them. CDR3 sequence: CASSTHRVSLAQYF. As DNA, the CDR3 is TGTGCCAGCAGCACACACAGGGTATCGCTGGCGCAGTACTTC.